This T cell receptor (beta chain) was sequenced for a study of shared clonotypes between healthy human individuals. Points from the study as a whole: Clonotypes that were shared across a handful of donors made up roughly 5% of naive CD4 clonotypes. Estimated richness values were generally larger in naive subsets than in memory subsets. It was anticipated that sequencing depth would influence how many clonotypes donors shared.

Over several immunoSEQ plates, each subset's genomic DNA was distributed in even portions. Clones were read by immunoSEQ multiplex PCR, and TCRdb kept only the in-frame ones, dropping some. The sample records approximately 350,000 clones, 74% being singletons. The CDR3 has 13 residues. Trimming left V 7 bases short and J 6 bases short, with 13 bases between. The germline V gene encodes CDR1 ENHRY and CDR2 SYGVKD. This clone was seen only a few times. Its target is unknown. The specimen sequenced was memory CD4+ T cells sorted from blood. As to subset: CD45RA-negative fraction. The chain uses TRBV10-3 and TRBJ2-1, with D maybe TRBD2 (5 bases). This receptor was identified in a man aged 25-45 years in good health. Here the CDR3 reads CAITPSKFNEQFF. The CDR3 nucleotides read TGTGCCATCACTCCTAGCAAATTCAATGAGCAGTTCTTC.